A selection of T cell receptor beta chains follows, all from one sample in a study of blood T cell repertoires in COVID-19. Assay used: immunoSEQ multiplex PCR; TCRdb lists only in-frame clones, some missing. Of tens of thousands of clones in the sample, more than 70% were seen once. Material for sequencing was peripheral blood. The receptor set was obtained from a man over 45 with active COVID-19. CDR3s include the opening cysteine and the closing phenylalanine or tryptophan. The D gene is left open where the match is weak. For some rows the clone size is stated as once, few or many, or as a class when expanded; others skip it.

D	V	size	J	length	DNA	CDR3
-	TRBV15	-	TRBJ1-4	17	TGTGCCACCAGCAGAGATGGGGCGGCTGCAACTAATGAAAAACTGTTTTTT	CATSRDGAAATNEKLFF
-	TRBV12-3/TRBV12-4	few	TRBJ1-5	13	TGTGCCAGCAGCCGAGCGGATACTCAGCCCCAGCATTTT	CASSRADTQPQHF
TRBD1	TRBV9	-	TRBJ1-2	16	TGTGCCAGCAGCGCGGACAGGAAAAGAGGGATATATGGCTACACCTTC	CASSADRKRGIYGYTF
-	TRBV7-9	-	TRBJ2-1	16	TGTGCCAGCAGCCACCTTCCCATCGCGACCTACAATGAGCAGTTCTTC	CASSHLPIATYNEQFF
TRBD1	TRBV19	-	TRBJ1-2	14	TGTGCCAGTCTACAGGGACAGCATCGCTATGGCTACACCTTC	CASLQGQHRYGYTF
-	TRBV4-1	-	TRBJ1-2	14	TGCGCCAGCAGCCCGCCGGGAGGTAACTATGGCTACACCTTC	CASSPPGGNYGYTF
-	TRBV14	-	TRBJ1-2	14	TGTGCCAGCAGCCGACTGGGGGGGGCAGATGGCTACACCTTC	CASSRLGGADGYTF
-	TRBV19	-	TRBJ1-1	13	TGTGCCAGTAGGTATTACAGGGACACTGAAGCTTTCTTT	CASRYYRDTEAFF
-	TRBV4-1	-	TRBJ2-3	16	TGCGCCAGCAGCCTCTCAACGGGATCCCACACAGATACGCAGTATTTT	CASSLSTGSHTDTQYF
-	TRBV19	once	TRBJ1-4	15	TGTGCCAGTAGTACGGGAAGGAGATACCTTGAAAAACTGTTTTTT	CASSTGRRYLEKLFF
-	TRBV25-1	-	TRBJ1-1	15	TGTGCCAGCAGTATCGTGGGCTCCGGGAACACTGAAGCTTTCTTT	CASSIVGSGNTEAFF
-	TRBV3-1/TRBV3-2	-	TRBJ2-3	15	TGTGCCAGCAGCCAAACAGGGACGACCACAGATACGCAGTATTTT	CASSQTGTTTDTQYF
TRBD2	TRBV11-2	-	TRBJ2-5	16	TGTGCCAGCAGCTTGGGTCTAGCGGGGGGACAAGAGACCCAGTACTTC	CASSLGLAGGQETQYF
-	TRBV2	-	TRBJ2-7	15	TGTGCCAGCAGTGATAACGGTTCCCCAAACGCCGAGCAGTACTTC	CASSDNGSPNAEQYF
-	TRBV4-1	-	TRBJ1-2	12	TGCGCCAGCAGAGGGGCTGGCTATGGCTACACCTTC	CASRGAGYGYTF
-	TRBV6-1	-	TRBJ1-2	16	TGTGCCAGCAGTGAGGGAAGGGGGAGGGCGTCATATGGCTACACCTTC	CASSEGRGRASYGYTF
-	TRBV24-1	once	TRBJ2-2	14	TGTGCCACCAGTGACCCAGGGGAGACCGGGGAGCTGTTTTTT	CATSDPGETGELFF
TRBD1	TRBV5-1	-	TRBJ2-7	15	TGCGCCAGCAGGAAAACAGGGGGCGCAACGGAGGAGCAGTACTTC	CASRKTGGATEEQYF
TRBD1	TRBV19	-	TRBJ1-5	15	TGTGCCAGTAGTATCGCAGGGGGGACCTATCAGCCCCAGCATTTT	CASSIAGGTYQPQHF
-	TRBV6-6	-	TRBJ1-1	14	TGTGCCAGCAGTTACTCTGATTCGCGGACAGAAGCTTTCTTT	CASSYSDSRTEAFF
-	TRBV7-9	-	TRBJ1-1	14	TGTGCCAGCAGCTTACAGGGAGGGGGCACTGAAGCTTTCTTT	CASSLQGGGTEAFF
TRBD1	TRBV19	-	TRBJ1-3	16	TGTGCCAGTAGTGATCCCGGGACAGGGACTGGAAACACCATATATTTT	CASSDPGTGTGNTIYF
-	TRBV5-1	-	TRBJ2-1	17	TGCGCCAGCAGCCTGGTGGTGCTGGGGGGGGCCCGCAATGAGCAGTTCTTC	CASSLVVLGGARNEQFF
-	TRBV1	-	TRBJ1-2	16	TGCACCAGCAGCCAAGAAAGGACACCTTCTAACTATGGCTACACCTTC	CTSSQERTPSNYGYTF
-	TRBV29-1	-	TRBJ2-1	14	TGCAGCGTTGTTTCAGGCAGGGTCGTCGATGAGCAGTTCTTC	CSVVSGRVVDEQFF
-	TRBV5-1	-	TRBJ1-2	13	TGCGCCAGCAGCTTGGACAGTAACTATGGCTACACCTTC	CASSLDSNYGYTF
-	TRBV6-5	-	TRBJ1-5	13	TGTGCCAGCACAACAGGGAGGGTTCAGCCCCAGCATTTT	CASTTGRVQPQHF
TRBD1	TRBV27	-	TRBJ1-6	17	TGTGCCAGCAGTCCTAGGGACAGAAGCTCCTATAATTCACCCCTCCACTTT	CASSPRDRSSYNSPLHF
TRBD1	TRBV3-1/TRBV3-2	-	TRBJ2-2	13	TGTGCCAGTCGACAGGGGGCAGGCGGGGAGCTGTTTTTT	CASRQGAGGELFF
-	TRBV27	few	TRBJ2-1	15	TGTGCCAGCAGTTTAGGGCAGCCCTACTACAATGAGCAGTTCTTC	CASSLGQPYYNEQFF